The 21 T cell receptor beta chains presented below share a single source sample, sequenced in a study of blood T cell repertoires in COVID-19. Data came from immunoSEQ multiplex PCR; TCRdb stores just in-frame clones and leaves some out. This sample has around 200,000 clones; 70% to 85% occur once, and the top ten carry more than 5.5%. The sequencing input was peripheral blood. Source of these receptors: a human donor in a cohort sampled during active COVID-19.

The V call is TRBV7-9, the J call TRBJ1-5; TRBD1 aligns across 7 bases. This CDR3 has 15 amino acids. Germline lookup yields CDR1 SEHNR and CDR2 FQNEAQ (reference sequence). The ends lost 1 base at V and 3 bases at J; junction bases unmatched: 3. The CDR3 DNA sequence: TGTGCCAGCAGCTTAGTAGGGGGCCTCAATCAGCCCCAGCATTTT. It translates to CASSLVGGLNQPQHF.

This CDR3 reads CASSEGDRESYEQYF. The CDR3 DNA follows: TGTGCCAGCAGCGAGGGGGACAGGGAGTCCTACGAGCAGTACTTC. The V gene is TRBV11-2, the J gene TRBJ2-7, with TRBD1 matching over 9 bases. The CDR3 consists of 15 residues. Trimming took 5 bases from V and 1 from J; bases not matched to a gene: 6. Germline V lookup: CDR1 SGHAT, CDR2 FQNNGV.

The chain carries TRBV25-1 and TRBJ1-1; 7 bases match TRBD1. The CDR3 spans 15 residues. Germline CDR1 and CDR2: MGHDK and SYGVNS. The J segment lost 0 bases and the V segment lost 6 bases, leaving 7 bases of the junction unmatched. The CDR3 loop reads CASRETGALNTEAFF. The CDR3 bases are TGTGCCAGCAGAGAAACAGGGGCTTTGAACACTGAAGCTTTCTTT.

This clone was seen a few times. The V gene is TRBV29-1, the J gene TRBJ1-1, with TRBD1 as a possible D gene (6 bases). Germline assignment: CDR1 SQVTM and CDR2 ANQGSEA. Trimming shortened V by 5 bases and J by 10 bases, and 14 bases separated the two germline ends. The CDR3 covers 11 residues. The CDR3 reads CSVQVGGRAFF. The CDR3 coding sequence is TGCAGCGTTCAGGTCGGGGGGCGAGCTTTCTTT.

In DNA, the CDR3 is TGTGCCAGCAGCGTCCTTATAGGGGGCTCGAACACTGAAGCTTTCTTT. This translates into CASSVLIGGSNTEAFF. The chain employs TRBV9 and TRBJ1-1; 7 bases agree with TRBD1. The CDR3 sequence is 16 residues long. Germline CDR1 reads SGDLS; CDR2 reads YYNGEE. The V segment lost 2 bases and the J segment 1 base; nucleotides outside the gene matches: 8.

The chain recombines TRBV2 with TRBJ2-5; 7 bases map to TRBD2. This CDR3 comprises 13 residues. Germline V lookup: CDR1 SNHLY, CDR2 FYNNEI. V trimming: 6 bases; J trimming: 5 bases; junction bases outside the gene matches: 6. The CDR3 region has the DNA TGTGCCAGCAGGGGGGGGGTTCTGGAGACCCAGTACTTC. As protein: CASRGGVLETQYF.

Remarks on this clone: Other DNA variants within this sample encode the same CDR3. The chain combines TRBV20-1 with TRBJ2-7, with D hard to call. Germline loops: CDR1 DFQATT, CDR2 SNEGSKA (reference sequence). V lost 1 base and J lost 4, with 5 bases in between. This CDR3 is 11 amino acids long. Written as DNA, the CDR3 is TGCAGTGCTAGAGGGCCATACGAGCAGTACTTC. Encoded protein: CSARGPYEQYF.

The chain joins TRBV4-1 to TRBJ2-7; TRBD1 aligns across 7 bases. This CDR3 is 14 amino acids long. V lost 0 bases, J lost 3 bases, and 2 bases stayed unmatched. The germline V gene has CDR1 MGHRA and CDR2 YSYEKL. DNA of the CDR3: TGCGCCAGCAGCCAAGATTCAGGGGGCTACGAGCAGTACTTC. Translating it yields CASSQDSGGYEQYF.

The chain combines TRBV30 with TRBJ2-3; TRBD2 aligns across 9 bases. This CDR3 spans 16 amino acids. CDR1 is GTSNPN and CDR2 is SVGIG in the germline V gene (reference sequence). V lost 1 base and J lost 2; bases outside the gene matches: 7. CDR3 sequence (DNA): TGTGCCTGGAGTGCCCTAGCGGGACTCACCACAGATACGCAGTATTTT. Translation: CAWSALAGLTTDTQYF.

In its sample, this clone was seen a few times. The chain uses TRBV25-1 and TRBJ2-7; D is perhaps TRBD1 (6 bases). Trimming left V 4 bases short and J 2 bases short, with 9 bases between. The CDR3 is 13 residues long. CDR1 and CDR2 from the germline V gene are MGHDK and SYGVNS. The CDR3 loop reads CASSGQVTYEQYF. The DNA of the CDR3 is TGTGCCAGCAGTGGACAGGTTACCTACGAGCAGTACTTC.

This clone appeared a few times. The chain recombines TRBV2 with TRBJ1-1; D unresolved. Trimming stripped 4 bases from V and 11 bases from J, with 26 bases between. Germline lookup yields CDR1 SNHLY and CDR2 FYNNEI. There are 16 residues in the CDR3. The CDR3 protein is CASSGHPHSRGASAFF. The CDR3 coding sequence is TGTGCCAGCAGTGGTCACCCCCATAGTCGCGGAGCGTCCGCTTTCTTT.

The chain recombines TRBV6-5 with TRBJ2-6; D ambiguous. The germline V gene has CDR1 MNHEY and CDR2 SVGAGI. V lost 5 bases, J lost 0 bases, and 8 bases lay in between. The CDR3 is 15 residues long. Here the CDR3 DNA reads TGTGCCAGCAGTCCAGTATACTCTGGGGCCAACGTCCTGACTTTC. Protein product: CASSPVYSGANVLTF.

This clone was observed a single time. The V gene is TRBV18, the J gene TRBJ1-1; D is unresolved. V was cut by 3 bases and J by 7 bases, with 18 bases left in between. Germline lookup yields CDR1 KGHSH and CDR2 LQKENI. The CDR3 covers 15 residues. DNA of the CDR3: TGTGCCAGCTCACCCACGGAGTTGAACGGCGGTGAAGCTTTCTTT. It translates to CASSPTELNGGEAFF.

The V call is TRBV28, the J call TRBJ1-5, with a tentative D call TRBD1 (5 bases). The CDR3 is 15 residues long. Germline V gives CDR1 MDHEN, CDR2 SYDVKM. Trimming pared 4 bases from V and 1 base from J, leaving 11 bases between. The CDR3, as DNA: TGTGCCAGCAGTTCGTATCGGGGGAGCAATCAGCCCCAGCATTTT. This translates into CASSSYRGSNQPQHF.

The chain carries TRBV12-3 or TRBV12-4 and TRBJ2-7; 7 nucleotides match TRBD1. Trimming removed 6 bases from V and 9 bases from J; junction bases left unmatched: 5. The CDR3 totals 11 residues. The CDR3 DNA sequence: TGTGCCAGCAGCCGACAGGGCGGGCAGTACTTC. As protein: CASSRQGGQYF.

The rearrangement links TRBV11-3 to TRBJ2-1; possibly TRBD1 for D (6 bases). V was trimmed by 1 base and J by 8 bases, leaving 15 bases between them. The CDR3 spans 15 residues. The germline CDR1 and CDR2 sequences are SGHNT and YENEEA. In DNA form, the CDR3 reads TGTGCCAGCAGCTTAGCGCCCAGGACAGACGATGAGCAGTTCTTC. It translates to CASSLAPRTDDEQFF.

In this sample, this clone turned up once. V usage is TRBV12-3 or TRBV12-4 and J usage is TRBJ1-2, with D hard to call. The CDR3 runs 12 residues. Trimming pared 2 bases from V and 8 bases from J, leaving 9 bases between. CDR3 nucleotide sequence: TGTGCCAGCAGTTTACTGCGTTGGGGCTACACCTTC. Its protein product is CASSLLRWGYTF.

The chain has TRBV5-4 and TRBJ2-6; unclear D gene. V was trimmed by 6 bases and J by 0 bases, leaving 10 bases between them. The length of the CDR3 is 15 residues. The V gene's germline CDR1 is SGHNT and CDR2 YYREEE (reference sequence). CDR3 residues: CASNRESSGANVLTF. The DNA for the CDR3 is TGTGCCAGCAACCGCGAGAGCTCTGGGGCCAACGTCCTGACTTTC.

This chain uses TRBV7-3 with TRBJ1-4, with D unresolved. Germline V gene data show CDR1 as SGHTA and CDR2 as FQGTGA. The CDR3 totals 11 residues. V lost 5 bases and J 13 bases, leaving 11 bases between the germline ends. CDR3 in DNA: TGTGCCAGCAGCCATGCCCCGCGACTGTTTTTT. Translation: CASSHAPRLFF.

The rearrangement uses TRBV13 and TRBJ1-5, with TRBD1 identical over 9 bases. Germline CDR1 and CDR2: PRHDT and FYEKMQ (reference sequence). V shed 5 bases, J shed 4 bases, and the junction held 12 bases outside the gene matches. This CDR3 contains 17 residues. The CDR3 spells CASSLSRDRVGNQPQHF. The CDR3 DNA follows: TGTGCCAGCAGCCTGTCCCGGGACAGGGTTGGAAATCAGCCCCAGCATTTT. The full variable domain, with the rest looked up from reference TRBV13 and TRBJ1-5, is AAGVIQSPRHLIKEKRETATLKCYPIPRHDTVYWYQQGPGQDPQFLISFYEKMQSDKGSIPDRFSAQQFSDYHSELNMSSLELGDSALYFCASSLSRDRVGNQPQHFGDGTRLSIL.

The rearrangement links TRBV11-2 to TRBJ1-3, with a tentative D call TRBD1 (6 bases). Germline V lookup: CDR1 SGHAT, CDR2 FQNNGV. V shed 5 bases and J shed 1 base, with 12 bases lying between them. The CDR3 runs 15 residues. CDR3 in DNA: TGTGCCAGCAGCAACTACAGGGTATCTGGAAACACCATATATTTT. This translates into CASSNYRVSGNTIYF.